The 26 T cell receptor beta chains reported below all come from one sample, sequenced in a study of cytomegalovirus exposure and HLA in healthy donors listed by TCRdb under 2017. The library relied on the immunoSEQ multiplex PCR assay. The multiplex PCR relied on a mix of 60 forward primers for TCR Vbeta segments and 13 reverse primers for TCR Jbeta segments. TCRdb obtained this table from immuneACCESS and retained in-frame rearrangements with V and J assigned. These tables miss some clones; where compared with another copy, unresolved V genes account for less than half of the shortfall, and the remainder is unexplained. Counted in this sample were about 120,000 clones; roughly three fifths of them appeared once. Clones ranked in the top ten supply nearly 9.5% of the sample. What was sequenced was PBMCs. The receptor source for this set is a woman aged 40 to 55 in good health and CMV-seropositive.

V usage is TRBV6-5 and J usage is TRBJ2-6; D gene ambiguous. The CDR3 contains 15 residues. CDR1 is MNHEY, CDR2 SVGAGI, per germline. With 0 bases removed from V and 4 bases from J, the gap between germline ends came to 7 bases. The CDR3 DNA follows: TGTGCCAGCAGTTACTCACAGTCGGGGGCCAACGTCCTGACTTTC. Protein sequence: CASSYSQSGANVLTF.

This sequence joins TRBV29-1 and TRBJ2-7, with 8 bases identical to TRBD2. CDR1 is SQVTM, CDR2 ANQGSEA, per germline. The CDR3 has 12 amino acids. The V segment lost 8 bases and the J segment 2 bases; nucleotides outside the gene matches: 5. For the CDR3, the DNA is TGCAGCATCCGGGGGGGCACCTACGAGCAGTACTTC. This translates into CSIRGGTYEQYF.

The chain joins TRBV10-1 to TRBJ2-3, with TRBD2 matching 12 bases. The CDR3 covers 15 residues. The germline V gene has CDR1 WNHNN and CDR2 SYGVQD (reference sequence). Trimming cost V 6 bases and J 0 bases; bases outside gene matches: 1. The CDR3 here is CASRGTSGSTDTQYF. The DNA for the CDR3 is TGCGCCAGCAGGGGGACTAGCGGGAGCACAGATACGCAGTATTTT.

This chain uses TRBV7-9 with TRBJ1-1; the D is unclear. The CDR3 has 15 amino acids. Germline values: CDR1 SEHNR, CDR2 FQNEAQ (reference sequence). Deletions cut 0 bases from V and 1 base from J, with 9 bases between. The CDR3 loop is CASSLALGRNTEAFF. CDR3 nucleotide sequence: TGTGCCAGCAGCTTAGCGCTAGGAAGGAACACTGAAGCTTTCTTT. Full variable domain (rest looked up from reference TRBV7-9 and TRBJ1-1): DTGVSQNPRHKITKRGQNVTFRCDPISEHNRLYWYRQTLGQGPEFLTYFQNEAQLEKSRLLSDRFSAERPKGSFSTLEIQRTEQGDSAMYLCASSLALGRNTEAFFGQGTRLTVV.

The chain recombines TRBV20-1 with TRBJ2-2; the D gene is possibly TRBD1 (6 bases). Germline CDR1 DFQATT, CDR2 SNEGSKA (reference sequence). The CDR3 spans 11 residues. Trimming took off 4 bases at V and 6 bases at J, with 6 bases between the two ends. The DNA for the CDR3 is TGCAGTGCTAAGGGGGCCGGGGAGCTGTTTTTT. This translates into CSAKGAGELFF.

This chain joins TRBV7-6 and TRBJ2-3; 8 bases are shared with TRBD2. Trimming at V came to 6 bases and at J to 3 bases, leaving 8 bases not matched to a gene. This CDR3 comprises 15 residues. CDR1 is SGHVS and CDR2 is FNYEAQ in the germline V gene. DNA of the CDR3: TGTGCCAGCAGTCCTCTAGCGGGCGGGACAGATACGCAGTATTTT. It translates to CASSPLAGGTDTQYF. The whole variable domain, filled in from reference TRBV7-6 and TRBJ2-3, reads GAGVSQSPRYKVTKRGQDVALRCDPISGHVSLYWYRQALGQGPEFLTYFNYEAQQDKSGLPNDRFSAERPEGSISTLTIQRTEQRDSAMYRCASSPLAGGTDTQYFGPGTRLTVL.

V gene TRBV10-3 combines with J gene TRBJ2-7; no clear D gene. V lost 6 bases, J lost 2 bases, and 14 bases lay in between. Germline V gene lookup returns CDR1 ENHRY and CDR2 SYGVKD. The CDR3 covers 14 residues. CDR3 nucleotide sequence: TGTGCCATCAGCCTACCAGACAACGCCTACGAGCAGTACTTC. It yields the protein CAISLPDNAYEQYF.

This chain joins TRBV10-3 and TRBJ1-1; D unclear. The CDR3 extends over 14 amino acids. The V gene lost 3 bases and the J gene lost 2 bases, with 10 bases spanning the gap. CDR1 is ENHRY and CDR2 is SYGVKD in the germline V gene. CDR3 residues: CAISDLGGNTEAFF. The CDR3 DNA sequence: TGTGCCATCAGTGATTTGGGAGGAAACACTGAAGCTTTCTTT.

The chain has TRBV11-2 and TRBJ1-1; D remains unclear. Germline V gene data show CDR1 as SGHAT and CDR2 as FQNNGV. V gave up 4 bases and J gave up 2 bases, with 17 bases separating them. The CDR3 sequence is 16 residues long. Here the CDR3 reads CASSSRVGGFNTEAFF. CDR3 sequence (DNA): TGTGCCAGCAGCTCTAGGGTGGGAGGGTTTAACACTGAAGCTTTCTTT. Supplemented by reference TRBV11-2 and TRBJ1-1, the full variable domain reads EAGVAQSPRYKIIEKRQSVAFWCNPISGHATLYWYQQILGQGPKLLIQFQNNGVVDDSQLPKDRFSAERLKGVDSTLKIQPAKLEDSAVYLCASSSRVGGFNTEAFFGQGTRLTVV.

This chain connects TRBV19 to TRBJ1-4; tentative D call: TRBD1 (5 bases). Trimming removed 7 bases at V and 8 bases at J, with 17 bases between. Germline V gene data show CDR1 as LNHDA and CDR2 as SQIVND (reference sequence). This CDR3 has 14 amino acids. The CDR3 DNA is TGTGCCAGTACAATCGGCCAGGGAGGCGAAAAACTGTTTTTT. Its translation: CASTIGQGGEKLFF.

The J gene is TRBJ2-7, the V gene TRBV5-4; the match to TRBD2 covers 13 bases. J gave up 5 bases and V 2 bases, and 4 bases lay outside the gene matches. Germline loops: CDR1 SGHNT, CDR2 YYREEE (reference sequence). The CDR3 has 15 residues. CDR3 coding DNA: TGTGCCAGCAGCTTACTAGCGGGAGGGCTCGACGAGCAGTACTTC. Translating gives CASSLLAGGLDEQYF.

The CDR3 loop reads CASSIFAGSSYEQYF. The CDR3 DNA follows: TGTGCCAGTAGTATTTTTGCGGGGAGCTCCTACGAGCAGTACTTC. The chain couples TRBV19 to TRBJ2-7, with D perhaps TRBD2 (6 bases). The CDR3 covers 15 residues. Germline CDR1 reads LNHDA; CDR2 reads SQIVND (reference sequence). The germline V and J ends were trimmed by 3 bases and 0 bases, with 12 bases remaining between them.

This clone was recorded a few times. CDR3 loop: CASSLSHRNYGYTF. CDR3 nucleotides: TGTGCCAGCAGTTTATCTCACAGGAACTATGGCTACACCTTC. The chain links TRBV27 to TRBJ1-2; perhaps TRBD1 as D (5 bases). V gave up 0 bases and J gave up 2 bases, with 7 bases separating them. Looked up from germline, CDR1 is MNHEY and CDR2 is SMNVEV (reference sequence). This CDR3 region has 14 residues.

This clone was detected a few times. The V call is TRBV19, the J call TRBJ2-7; TRBD2 aligns across 10 bases. Germline CDR1 reads LNHDA; CDR2 reads SQIVND (reference sequence). J gave up 6 bases and V 5 bases, and 7 bases lay outside the gene matches. CDR3 length equals 14 residues. CDR3: CASSGLAGESEQYF. The CDR3 DNA sequence: TGTGCCAGTAGTGGGCTAGCGGGAGAGAGCGAGCAGTACTTC.

V gene TRBV9 combines with J gene TRBJ1-2; D might be TRBD1 (5 bases). Germline CDR1 SGDLS, CDR2 YYNGEE. The CDR3 is 13 residues long. Trimming left V 4 bases short and J 2 bases short, with 9 bases between. In DNA form, the CDR3 reads TGTGCCAGCAGCTCATACAGGAACTATGGCTACACCTTC. The encoded protein is CASSSYRNYGYTF.

This clone occurred a few times. V and J are TRBV2 and TRBJ2-2; the D gene is possibly TRBD2 (5 bases). Trimming cost V 8 bases and J 5 bases, with 18 bases left between them. Germline CDR1 SNHLY, CDR2 FYNNEI. The CDR3 extends over 15 amino acids. CDR3: CASQIDRGVTGELFF. The CDR3 bases are TGTGCCAGCCAAATCGATCGGGGTGTAACCGGGGAGCTGTTTTTT.

The J gene is TRBJ2-2, the V gene TRBV29-1; D may be TRBD2 (5 bases). V shed 4 bases and J shed 6 bases, with 12 bases lying between them. The CDR3 runs to 13 residues. CDR1 is SQVTM, CDR2 ANQGSEA, per germline. The CDR3 sequence is CSVVVGRAGELFF. The CDR3 DNA sequence: TGCAGCGTTGTGGTGGGGAGAGCCGGGGAGCTGTTTTTT.

The V gene is TRBV4-2, the J gene TRBJ1-1; TRBD1 is a possible D gene (6 bases). The CDR3 covers 15 residues. Germline CDR1 LGHNA, CDR2 YNFKEQ. V was clipped by 1 base and J by 10 bases, with 19 bases between them. This CDR3 reads CASSQGGGGGLRAFF. The CDR3 coding sequence is TGTGCCAGCAGCCAAGGGGGCGGCGGGGGGCTGAGAGCTTTCTTT.

V usage is TRBV7-2 and J usage is TRBJ1-1; a weak D match, TRBD1 (5 bases). The CDR3 sequence is 14 residues long. Germline V lookup: CDR1 SGHTA, CDR2 FQGNSA. Trimming removed 2 bases at V and 5 bases at J, with 12 bases between. The CDR3 DNA is TGTGCCAGCAGCTTAAGTCCGCGGGGGACTGAAGCTTTCTTT. The encoded protein is CASSLSPRGTEAFF. Combining the CDR3 with reference TRBV7-2 and TRBJ1-1 gives the whole variable domain GAGVSQSPSNKVTEKGKDVELRCDPISGHTALYWYRQSLGQGLEFLIYFQGNSAPDKSGLPSDRFSAERTGGSVSTLTIQRTQQEDSAVYLCASSLSPRGTEAFFGQGTRLTVV.

This clone was seen just once. The rearrangement uses TRBV4-1 and TRBJ1-3; D is undetermined. CDR1 is MGHRA, CDR2 YSYEKL, per germline. Trimming took off 1 base at V and 2 bases at J, with 12 bases between the two ends. The CDR3 consists of 16 residues. CDR3 sequence: CASSQGGAGAGNTIYF. The CDR3 DNA sequence: TGCGCCAGCAGCCAAGGAGGCGCCGGGGCTGGAAACACCATATATTTT.

The rearrangement joins TRBV29-1 to TRBJ1-2; TRBD1 might be the D (6 bases). Germline V gives CDR1 SQVTM, CDR2 ANQGSEA. The germline V and J ends were trimmed by 7 bases and 4 bases, with 19 bases remaining between them. The CDR3 extends over 14 amino acids. The CDR3 sequence: CSATNRARSYGYTF. The DNA for the CDR3 is TGCAGCGCAACAAACAGGGCCCGGTCCTATGGCTACACCTTC. The full variable domain, rest sourced from reference TRBV29-1 and TRBJ1-2, is SAVISQKPSRDICQRGTSLTIQCQVDSQVTMMFWYRQQPGQSLTLIATANQGSEATYESGFVIDKFPISRPNLTFSTLTVSNMSPEDSSIYLCSATNRARSYGYTFGSGTRLTVV.

The J gene is TRBJ2-5, the V gene TRBV4-1; D is ambiguous. The last part of the DNA fits TRBJ2-7 better; the J call may be wrong. This CDR3 has 15 residues. Germline values: CDR1 MGHRA, CDR2 YSYEKL. CDR3 sequence reads: CASSQDLRISYEQYF. The CDR3 region has the DNA TGCGCCAGCAGCCAAGATCTGAGAATATCCTACGAGCAGTACTTC.

The table lists this clone with a count of one. The CDR3 coding sequence is TGTGCCAGCAGCGAGGGCCTCTTGGGCTACACCTTC. Protein product: CASSEGLLGYTF. The chain recombines TRBV5-4 with TRBJ1-2; D not resolved. The CDR3 sequence is 12 residues long. Germline V CDR1 and CDR2: SGHNT, YYREEE (reference sequence). V was trimmed by 4 bases and J by 8 bases, leaving 12 bases between them.

The J gene is TRBJ2-1, the V gene TRBV7-9, with a possible D match to TRBD2 (6 bases). CDR1 is SEHNR, CDR2 FQNEAQ, per germline (reference sequence). The CDR3 spans 12 residues. V gave up 6 bases and J gave up 8 bases, with 11 bases separating them. The CDR3 protein is CASSDLAYEQFF. The CDR3 bases are TGTGCCAGCAGTGACCTAGCGTATGAGCAGTTCTTC.

The J gene is TRBJ1-1, the V gene TRBV7-3; possible D gene TRBD1, 5 bases. V lost 5 bases and J 7 bases, leaving 14 bases between the germline ends. From germline, CDR1 is SGHTA and CDR2 FQGTGA. This CDR3 has 13 amino acids. CDR3 nucleotide sequence: TGTGCCAGCAGCCCAGGGTCAGTAGATGAAGCTTTCTTT. This codes for CASSPGSVDEAFF.

This clone was detected once. The chain employs TRBV6-4 and TRBJ2-5; TRBD2 agrees at 11 bases. Trimming cost V 5 bases and J 1 base; bases outside gene matches: 9. This CDR3 comprises 17 residues. The germline gives CDR1 MRHNA, CDR2 SNTAGT. CDR3 bases: TGTGCCAGCAGTACAAGACTAGCGGGGATCCTCCAAGAGACCCAGTACTTC. It specifies CASSTRLAGILQETQYF.